What follows describes a single TCR beta chain. The data are from a study of blood T cell repertoires in COVID-19. Study-level information: COVID-19 samples from acute and convalescent phases originated in the United States, Italy and Spain.

V gave up 3 bases and J gave up 1 base, with 12 bases separating them. This CDR3 contains 15 residues. From germline, CDR1 is MDHEN and CDR2 SYDVKM. The authors' processing: Amplifying reference gene primers gave estimates of nucleated cell counts. Method: immunoSEQ multiplex PCR; TCRdb's copy keeps in-frame clones and lacks some. V, J and clone size are those of that table, while D and trimming were read from the DNA. The sample holds more than 150,000 clones, 80% to 85% seen once. The sequence was obtained from a middle-aged woman with acute or convalescent COVID-19. Material: peripheral blood. The chain carries TRBV28 and TRBJ1-1, with D possibly being TRBD1 (6 bases). The CDR3 sequence: CASSFSGGGNTEAFF. The CDR3 coding sequence is TGTGCCAGCAGTTTTAGCGGGGGCGGGAACACTGAAGCTTTCTTT.